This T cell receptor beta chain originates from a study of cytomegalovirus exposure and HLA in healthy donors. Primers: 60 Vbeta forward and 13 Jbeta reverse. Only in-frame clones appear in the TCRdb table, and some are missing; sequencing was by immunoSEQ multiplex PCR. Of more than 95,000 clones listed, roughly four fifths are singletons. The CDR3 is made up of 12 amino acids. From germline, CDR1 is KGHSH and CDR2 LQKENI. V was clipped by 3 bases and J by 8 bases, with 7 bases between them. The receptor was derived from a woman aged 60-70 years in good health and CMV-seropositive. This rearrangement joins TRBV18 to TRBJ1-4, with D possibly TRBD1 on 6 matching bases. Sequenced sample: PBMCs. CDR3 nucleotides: TGTGCCAGCTCACCGGACAGAGAAAAACTGTTTTTT. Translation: CASSPDREKLFF.